The 16 T cell receptor beta chains below all came from one sample that was sequenced in a study of T cells in localized non-small cell lung cancer. Some clones are missing from TCRdb's copy, which holds only in-frame ones; the method was immunoSEQ multiplex PCR. Of 30,000 to 40,000 clones in the sample, 75% to 90% were seen once. This specimen was peripheral blood, taken before any cancer treatment. These receptors all stem from a man between 40 and 69 years old with stage I lung adenocarcinoma.

V usage is TRBV28 and J usage is TRBJ2-1; 8 positions agree with TRBD1. The ends lost 3 bases at V and 8 bases at J; junction bases unmatched: 6. Germline CDR1 reads MDHEN; CDR2 reads SYDVKM. The CDR3 runs to 14 residues. As DNA, the CDR3 is TGTGCCAGCAGTTTCCGGCAGGGGGCCTATGAGCAGTTCTTC. It is translated as CASSFRQGAYEQFF.

This rearrangement joins TRBV5-8 to TRBJ2-1; the D is unclear. The germline V and J ends were trimmed by 1 base and 12 bases, with 14 bases remaining between them. CDR1 is SGHTS, CDR2 YDEGEE, per germline. The CDR3 totals 13 residues. For the CDR3, the DNA is TGTGCCAGCAGCTTGTTCTCCGAGGAAAGGCAGTTCTTC. Its protein is CASSLFSEERQFF.

This chain links TRBV27 with TRBJ2-7; perhaps D is TRBD1 or TRBD2 (5 bases each). This CDR3 has 15 residues. Germline CDR1 reads MNHEY; CDR2 reads SMNVEV (reference sequence). V shed 6 bases and J shed 2 bases, with 17 bases lying between them. In DNA form, the CDR3 reads TGTGCCAGCAGGTTACACCTACGGGGCCCCTACGAGCAGTACTTC. Translation: CASRLHLRGPYEQYF.

V usage is TRBV18 and J usage is TRBJ2-1; D call uncertain. The germline V gene encodes CDR1 KGHSH and CDR2 LQKENI. Between the trimmed V and J ends, which lost 6 bases and 5 bases, there was a span of 5 bases. This CDR3 is 11 amino acids long. The CDR3 DNA reads TGTGCCAGCTCTTATGACAATGAGCAGTTCTTC. Protein sequence: CASSYDNEQFF.

The chain recombines TRBV5-1 with TRBJ2-7; no clear D. The CDR3 has 13 amino acids. The germline V gene encodes CDR1 SGHRS and CDR2 YFSETQ. V lost 0 bases, J lost 5 bases, and 9 bases lay in between. The CDR3 region is CASSLVGSHEQYF. The CDR3 nucleotides read TGCGCCAGCAGCTTGGTAGGGTCCCACGAGCAGTACTTC.

The V call is TRBV7-3, the J call TRBJ2-3; D may be TRBD1 or TRBD2 (6 bases each). Trimming left V 5 bases short and J 4 bases short, with 10 bases between. The CDR3 contains 13 residues. The germline CDR1 and CDR2 sequences are SGHTA and FQGTGA. CDR3 nucleotides: TGTGCCAGCAGCCCAGGGGAGGCAGATACGCAGTATTTT. It is translated as CASSPGEADTQYF.

The chain links TRBV9 to TRBJ2-7; D may correspond to TRBD1 or TRBD2 (5 bases each). V was cut by 0 bases and J by 2 bases, with 9 bases left in between. CDR1 and CDR2 from the germline V gene are SGDLS and YYNGEE. The CDR3 contains 14 residues. The CDR3 region is CASSVGGSTYEQYF. The CDR3 DNA is TGTGCCAGCAGCGTAGGGGGGTCGACCTACGAGCAGTACTTC.

This chain uses TRBV29-1 with TRBJ1-1, with a tentative D call TRBD1 (6 bases). There are 10 residues in the CDR3. Germline assignment: CDR1 SQVTM and CDR2 ANQGSEA. The V end was cut by 6 bases, the J end by 6 bases, with 8 bases between. The CDR3 sequence is CSVNRAEAFF. The CDR3 DNA reads as TGCAGCGTAAACAGGGCTGAAGCTTTCTTT.

This clone was seen only a few times. The chain recombines TRBV5-1 with TRBJ2-5; TRBD2 is a possible D gene (6 bases). The CDR3 totals 15 residues. The ends were cut back, 2 bases at V and 0 bases at J, with 11 bases in the middle. Germline assignment: CDR1 SGHRS and CDR2 YFSETQ. The CDR3 loop is CASSFSSANQETQYF. The CDR3 coding sequence is TGCGCCAGCAGCTTTTCTAGCGCGAACCAAGAGACCCAGTACTTC.

This chain uses TRBV7-9 with TRBJ1-1, with D hard to call. The germline V gene has CDR1 SEHNR and CDR2 FQNEAQ (reference sequence). The length of the CDR3 is 12 residues. V dropped 3 bases and J dropped 8 bases, with 10 bases sitting between them. The CDR3 loop reads CASSFQVWEAFF. The CDR3 nucleotides are TGTGCCAGCAGCTTCCAGGTTTGGGAAGCTTTCTTT. The entire variable domain, with the rest obtained from reference TRBV7-9 and TRBJ1-1, is as follows: DTGVSQNPRHKITKRGQNVTFRCDPISEHNRLYWYRQTLGQGPEFLTYFQNEAQLEKSRLLSDRFSAERPKGSFSTLEIQRTEQGDSAMYLCASSFQVWEAFFGQGTRLTVV.

This clone was recorded a few times. V is TRBV29-1 and J is TRBJ1-3; D perhaps matches TRBD1 (5 bases). CDR1 is SQVTM, CDR2 ANQGSEA, per germline. Trimming left V 6 bases short and J 0 bases short, with 15 bases between. The CDR3 contains 15 residues. CDR3 bases: TGCAGCGTAAAAACAGGCCGGATCTCTGGAAACACCATATATTTT. It specifies CSVKTGRISGNTIYF.

The V gene is TRBV28, the J gene TRBJ2-5, with D perhaps being TRBD1 or TRBD2 (5 bases each). The V and J ends lost 7 bases and 1 base respectively, with 16 bases between them. The germline gives CDR1 MDHEN, CDR2 SYDVKM. The CDR3 is 15 residues long. CDR3 loop: CASTPARGPQETQYF. CDR3 DNA sequence: TGTGCCAGCACCCCGGCACGGGGACCCCAAGAGACCCAGTACTTC. Drawing the rest from reference TRBV28 and TRBJ2-5, the complete variable domain is DVKVTQSSRYLVKRTGEKVFLECVQDMDHENMFWYRQDPGLGLRLIYFSYDVKMKEKGDIPEGYSVSREKKERFSLILESASTNQTSMYLCASTPARGPQETQYFGPGTRLLVL.

This clone was seen only a few times. V gene TRBV27 combines with J gene TRBJ2-3; 8 positions match TRBD2. V lost 3 bases and J lost 1; bases outside the gene matches: 3. The germline CDR1 and CDR2 sequences are MNHEY and SMNVEV (reference sequence). The CDR3 has 15 residues. As DNA, the CDR3 is TGTGCCAGCAGTTTCGCACTAGCGGGCACAGATACGCAGTATTTT. Amino acids: CASSFALAGTDTQYF.

This clone was seen only once. The chain joins TRBV27 to TRBJ2-5, with D uncertain. V was cut by 5 bases and J by 0 bases, with 10 bases left in between. CDR1 is MNHEY, CDR2 SMNVEV, per germline (reference sequence). CDR3 length: 14 residues. CDR3 sequence (DNA): TGTGCCAGCAGTCCCTCTCCGTACCAAGAGACCCAGTACTTC. Translated: CASSPSPYQETQYF.

J is TRBJ1-1 and V is TRBV5-6; D perhaps matches TRBD1 (5 bases). Germline CDR1 is SGHDT and CDR2 is YYEEEE. V lost 4 bases, J lost 3 bases, and 19 bases lay in between. The CDR3 runs 16 residues. This chain's CDR3 is CASSPGVTVAYTEAFF. CDR3 in DNA: TGTGCCAGCAGCCCGGGGGTTACAGTGGCGTACACTGAAGCTTTCTTT.

J is TRBJ2-1 and V is TRBV9; tentative D call: TRBD2 (5 bases). The CDR3 length is 13 residues. Germline lookup yields CDR1 SGDLS and CDR2 YYNGEE. V was pared by 4 bases and J by 8 bases, with 13 bases between. The CDR3 sequence: CASSRPTRHEQFF. CDR3 in DNA: TGTGCCAGCAGCCGTCCCACTAGGCATGAGCAGTTCTTC.